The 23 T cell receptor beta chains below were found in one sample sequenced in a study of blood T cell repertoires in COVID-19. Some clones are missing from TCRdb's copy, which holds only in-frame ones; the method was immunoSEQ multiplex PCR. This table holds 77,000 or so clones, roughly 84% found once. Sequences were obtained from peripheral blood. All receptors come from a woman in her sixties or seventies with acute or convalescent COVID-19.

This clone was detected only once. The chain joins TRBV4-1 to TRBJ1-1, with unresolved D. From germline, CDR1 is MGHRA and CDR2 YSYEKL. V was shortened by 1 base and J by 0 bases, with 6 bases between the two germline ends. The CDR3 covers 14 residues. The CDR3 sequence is CASSQVRVNTEAFF. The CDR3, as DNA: TGCGCCAGCAGCCAAGTACGGGTGAACACTGAAGCTTTCTTT.

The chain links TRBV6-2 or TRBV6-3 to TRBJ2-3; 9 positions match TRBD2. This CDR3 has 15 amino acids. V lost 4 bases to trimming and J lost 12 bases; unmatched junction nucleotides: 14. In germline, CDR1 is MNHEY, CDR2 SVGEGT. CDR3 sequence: CASSSAFAAGGNQYF. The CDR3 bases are TGTGCCAGCAGTTCAGCATTCGCAGCGGGGGGTAATCAGTATTTT.

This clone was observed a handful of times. The CDR3 DNA follows: TGCGCCAGCAGTTCCTCAAGCAGGGGGCAAGGGGAAAAACTGTTTTTT. It yields the protein CASSSSSRGQGEKLFF. The chain employs TRBV5-1 and TRBJ1-4; 8 nucleotides align to TRBD1. The CDR3 spans 16 residues. The germline V gene encodes CDR1 SGHRS and CDR2 YFSETQ. V was pared by 5 bases and J by 8 bases, with 14 bases of the junction left unmatched.

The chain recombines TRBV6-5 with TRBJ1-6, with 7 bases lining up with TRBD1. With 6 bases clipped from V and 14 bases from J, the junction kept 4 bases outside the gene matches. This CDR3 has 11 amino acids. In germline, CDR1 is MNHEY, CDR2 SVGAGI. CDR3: CASRRQGALHF. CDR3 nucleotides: TGTGCCAGCAGGAGACAGGGAGCCCTCCACTTT.

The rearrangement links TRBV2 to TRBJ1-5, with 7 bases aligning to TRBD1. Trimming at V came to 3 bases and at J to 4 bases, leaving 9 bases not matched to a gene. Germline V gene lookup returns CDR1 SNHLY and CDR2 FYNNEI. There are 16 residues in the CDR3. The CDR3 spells CASSDDRAFGNQPQHF. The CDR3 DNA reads TGTGCCAGCAGTGACGACAGGGCTTTCGGTAATCAGCCCCAGCATTTT.

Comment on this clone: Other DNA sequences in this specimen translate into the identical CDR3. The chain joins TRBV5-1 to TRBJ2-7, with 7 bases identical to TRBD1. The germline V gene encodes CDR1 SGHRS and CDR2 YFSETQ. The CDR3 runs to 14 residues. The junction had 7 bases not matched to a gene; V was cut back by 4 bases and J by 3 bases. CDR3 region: CASSLRQGFYEQYF. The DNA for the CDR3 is TGCGCCAGCAGCCTGAGACAGGGATTCTACGAGCAGTACTTC.

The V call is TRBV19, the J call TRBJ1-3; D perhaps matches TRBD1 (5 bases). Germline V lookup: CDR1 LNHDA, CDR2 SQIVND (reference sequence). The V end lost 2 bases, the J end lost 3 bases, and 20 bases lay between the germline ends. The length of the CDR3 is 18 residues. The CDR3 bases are TGTGCCAGTAGTATATCTATTGCGCAGGGTCTGGTTGGAAACACCATATATTTT. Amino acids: CASSISIAQGLVGNTIYF. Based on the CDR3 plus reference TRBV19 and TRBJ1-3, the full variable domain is DGGITQSPKYLFRKEGQNVTLSCEQNLNHDAMYWYRQDPGQGLRLIYYSQIVNDFQKGDIAEGYSVSREKKESFPLTVTSAQKNPTAFYLCASSISIAQGLVGNTIYFGEGSWLTVV.

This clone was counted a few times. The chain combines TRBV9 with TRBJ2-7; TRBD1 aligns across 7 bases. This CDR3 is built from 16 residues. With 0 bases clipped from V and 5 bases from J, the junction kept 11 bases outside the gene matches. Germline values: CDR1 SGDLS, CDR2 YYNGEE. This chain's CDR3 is CASSVGSRQGWNEQYF. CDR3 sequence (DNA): TGTGCCAGCAGCGTAGGCTCGAGACAGGGCTGGAACGAGCAGTACTTC. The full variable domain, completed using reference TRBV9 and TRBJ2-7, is DSGVTQTPKHLITATGQRVTLRCSPRSGDLSVYWYQQSLDQGLQFLIQYYNGEERAKGNILERFSAQQFPDLHSELNLSSLELGDSALYFCASSVGSRQGWNEQYFGPGTRLTVT.

The DNA for the CDR3 is TGTGCCAGCAGTTCAAGGAGCGGGGGCTTCACAGATACGCAGTATTTT. Amino acids: CASSSRSGGFTDTQYF. V and J are TRBV27 and TRBJ2-3; 8 bases match TRBD2. V trimming: 4 bases; J trimming: 2 bases; junction bases outside the gene matches: 8. The CDR3 runs to 16 residues. In germline, CDR1 is MNHEY, CDR2 SMNVEV (reference sequence).

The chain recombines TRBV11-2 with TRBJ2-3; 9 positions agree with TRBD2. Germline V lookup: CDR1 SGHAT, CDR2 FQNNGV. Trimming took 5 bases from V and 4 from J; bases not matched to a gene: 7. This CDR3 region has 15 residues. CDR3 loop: CASSLEAGGPDTQYF. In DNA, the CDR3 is TGTGCCAGCAGCCTTGAGGCGGGGGGGCCAGATACGCAGTATTTT.

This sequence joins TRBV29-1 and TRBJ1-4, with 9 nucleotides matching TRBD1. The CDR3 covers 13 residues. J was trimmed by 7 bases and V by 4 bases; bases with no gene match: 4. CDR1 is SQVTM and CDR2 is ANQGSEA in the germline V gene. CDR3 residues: CSVGTGAFEKLFF. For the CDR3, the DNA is TGCAGCGTTGGGACAGGGGCTTTTGAAAAACTGTTTTTT.

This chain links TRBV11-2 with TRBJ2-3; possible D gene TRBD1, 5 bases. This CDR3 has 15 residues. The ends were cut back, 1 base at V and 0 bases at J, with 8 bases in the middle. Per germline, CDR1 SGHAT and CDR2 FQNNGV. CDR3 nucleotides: TGTGCCAGCAGCTTAGCAGGGCTGAGCACAGATACGCAGTATTTT. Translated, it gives CASSLAGLSTDTQYF. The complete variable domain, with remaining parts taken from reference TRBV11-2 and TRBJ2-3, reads EAGVAQSPRYKIIEKRQSVAFWCNPISGHATLYWYQQILGQGPKLLIQFQNNGVVDDSQLPKDRFSAERLKGVDSTLKIQPAKLEDSAVYLCASSLAGLSTDTQYFGPGTRLTVL.

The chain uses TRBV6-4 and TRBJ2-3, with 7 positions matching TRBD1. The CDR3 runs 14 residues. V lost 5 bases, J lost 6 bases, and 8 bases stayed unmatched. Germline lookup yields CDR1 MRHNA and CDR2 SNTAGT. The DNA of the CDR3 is TGTGCCAGCAGTCTCGGACAGGACAGGGATACGCAGTATTTT. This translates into CASSLGQDRDTQYF.

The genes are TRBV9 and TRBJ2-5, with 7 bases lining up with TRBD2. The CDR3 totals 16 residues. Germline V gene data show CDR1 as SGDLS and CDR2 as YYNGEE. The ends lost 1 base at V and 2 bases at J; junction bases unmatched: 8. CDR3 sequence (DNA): TGTGCCAGCAGCGTATCGCCCAGCGGGGCTCAAGAGACCCAGTACTTC. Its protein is CASSVSPSGAQETQYF.

Here the CDR3 reads CASRPDRAGNQPQHF. CDR3 nucleotides: TGTGCCAGCAGGCCCGACAGGGCTGGAAATCAGCCCCAGCATTTT. This sequence joins TRBV2 and TRBJ1-5; 7 bases align to TRBD1. CDR1 and CDR2 from the germline V gene are SNHLY and FYNNEI. This CDR3 comprises 15 residues. V lost 6 bases and J lost 4; bases outside the gene matches: 9.

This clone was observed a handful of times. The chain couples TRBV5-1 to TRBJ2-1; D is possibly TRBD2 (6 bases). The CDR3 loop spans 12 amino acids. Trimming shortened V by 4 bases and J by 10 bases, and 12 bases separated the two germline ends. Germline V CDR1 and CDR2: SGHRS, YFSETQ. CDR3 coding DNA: TGCGCCAGCAGCGCGGGGCTGTTGGAGCAGTTCTTC. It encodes CASSAGLLEQFF.

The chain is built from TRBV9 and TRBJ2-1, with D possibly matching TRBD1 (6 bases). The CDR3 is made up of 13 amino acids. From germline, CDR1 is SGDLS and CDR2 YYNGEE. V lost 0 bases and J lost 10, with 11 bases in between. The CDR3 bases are TGTGCCAGCAGCGTAGTGGTTGGGACAGAGCAGTTCTTC. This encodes CASSVVVGTEQFF. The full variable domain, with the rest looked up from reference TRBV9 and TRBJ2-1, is DSGVTQTPKHLITATGQRVTLRCSPRSGDLSVYWYQQSLDQGLQFLIQYYNGEERAKGNILERFSAQQFPDLHSELNLSSLELGDSALYFCASSVVVGTEQFFGPGTRLTVL.

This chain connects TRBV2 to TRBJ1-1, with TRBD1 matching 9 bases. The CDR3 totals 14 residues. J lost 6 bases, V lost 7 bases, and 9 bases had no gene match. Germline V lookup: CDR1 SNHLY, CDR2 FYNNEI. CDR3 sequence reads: CASTTDRGVAEAFF. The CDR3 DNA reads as TGTGCCAGCACCACGGACAGGGGAGTGGCTGAAGCTTTCTTT.

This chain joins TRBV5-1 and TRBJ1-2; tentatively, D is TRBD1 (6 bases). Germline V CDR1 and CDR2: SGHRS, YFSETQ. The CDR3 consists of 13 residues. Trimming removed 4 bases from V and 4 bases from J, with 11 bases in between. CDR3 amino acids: CASSPGGAYGYTF. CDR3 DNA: TGCGCCAGCAGCCCCGGGGGGGCCTATGGCTACACCTTC.

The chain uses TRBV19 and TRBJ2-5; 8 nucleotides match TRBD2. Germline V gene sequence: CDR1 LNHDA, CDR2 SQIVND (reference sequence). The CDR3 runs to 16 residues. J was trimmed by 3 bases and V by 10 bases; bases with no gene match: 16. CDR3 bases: TGTGCCACCTCCCGGGACGGGGGGGTATTAGAAGAGACCCAGTACTTC. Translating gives CATSRDGGVLEETQYF.

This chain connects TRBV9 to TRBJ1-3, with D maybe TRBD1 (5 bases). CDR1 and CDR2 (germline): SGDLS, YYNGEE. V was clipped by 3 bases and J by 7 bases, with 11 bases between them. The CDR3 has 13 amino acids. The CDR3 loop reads CASSDGGRNTIYF. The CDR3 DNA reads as TGTGCCAGCAGCGACGGGGGAAGGAACACCATATATTTT. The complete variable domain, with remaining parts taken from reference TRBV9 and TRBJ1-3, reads DSGVTQTPKHLITATGQRVTLRCSPRSGDLSVYWYQQSLDQGLQFLIQYYNGEERAKGNILERFSAQQFPDLHSELNLSSLELGDSALYFCASSDGGRNTIYFGEGSWLTVV.

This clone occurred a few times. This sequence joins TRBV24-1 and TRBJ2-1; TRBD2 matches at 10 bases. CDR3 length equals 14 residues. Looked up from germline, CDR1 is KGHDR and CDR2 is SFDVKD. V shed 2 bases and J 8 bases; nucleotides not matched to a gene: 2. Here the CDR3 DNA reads TGTGCCACCAGTGATTCTAGCGGGGGTTATGAGCAGTTCTTC. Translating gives CATSDSSGGYEQFF.

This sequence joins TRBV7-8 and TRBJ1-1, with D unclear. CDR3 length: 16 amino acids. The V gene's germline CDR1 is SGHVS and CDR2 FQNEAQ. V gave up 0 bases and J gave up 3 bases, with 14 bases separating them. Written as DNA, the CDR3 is TGTGCCAGCAGCTTAGCGCTCGCGGGCCGAGACACTGAAGCTTTCTTT. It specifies CASSLALAGRDTEAFF. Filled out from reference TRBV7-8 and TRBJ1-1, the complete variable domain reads GAGVSQSPRYKVAKRGQDVALRCDPISGHVSLFWYQQALGQGPEFLTYFQNEAQLDKSGLPSDRFFAERPEGSVSTLKIQRTQQEDSAVYLCASSLALAGRDTEAFFGQGTRLTVV.